The 4 T cell receptor beta chains in this list originate from one sample, sequenced in a study of blood T cell repertoires in COVID-19. The protocol was immunoSEQ multiplex PCR, while the TCRdb copy is restricted to in-frame clones and leaves out a portion. Of roughly 330,000 clones listed, 70% to 90% are singletons. Specimen: PBMCs or T cells enriched from blood (not recorded which). Source of these receptors: a woman in her twenties or thirties who had recovered from COVID-19.

V is TRBV7-2 and J is TRBJ1-6; no firm D call. The germline V gene has CDR1 SGHTA and CDR2 FQGNSA. The CDR3 loop spans 14 amino acids. Trimming took off 3 bases at V and 6 bases at J, with 9 bases between the two ends. This chain's CDR3 is CASSFEYSNSPLHF. The CDR3 nucleotides are TGTGCCAGCAGCTTCGAGTACAGTAATTCACCCCTCCACTTT.

This clone has just a few counts. The chain recombines TRBV5-5 with TRBJ2-7; D remains ambiguous. The CDR3 sequence is 13 residues long. CDR1 SGHKS and CDR2 YYEKEE come from the germline V gene (reference sequence). Trimming left V 1 base short and J 1 base short, with 6 bases between. The CDR3 nucleotides read TGTGCCAGCAGCTTGCCTCCGTCCTACGAGCAGTACTTC. Protein: CASSLPPSYEQYF.

This sequence joins TRBV18 and TRBJ1-1; the D is unclear. The CDR3 is 13 residues long. Germline assignment: CDR1 KGHSH and CDR2 LQKENI. Deletions cut 3 bases from V and 1 base from J, with 6 bases between. This chain's CDR3 is CASSPQANTEAFF. The CDR3, as DNA: TGTGCCAGCTCACCTCAGGCGAACACTGAAGCTTTCTTT.

This sequence joins TRBV5-1 and TRBJ1-1, with D uncertain. This CDR3 has 15 residues. CDR1 is SGHRS and CDR2 is YFSETQ in the germline V gene. V was cut by 1 base and J by 0 bases, with 10 bases left in between. CDR3 loop: CASSLTLSLNTEAFF. CDR3 DNA: TGCGCCAGCAGCTTGACACTATCACTGAACACTGAAGCTTTCTTT.